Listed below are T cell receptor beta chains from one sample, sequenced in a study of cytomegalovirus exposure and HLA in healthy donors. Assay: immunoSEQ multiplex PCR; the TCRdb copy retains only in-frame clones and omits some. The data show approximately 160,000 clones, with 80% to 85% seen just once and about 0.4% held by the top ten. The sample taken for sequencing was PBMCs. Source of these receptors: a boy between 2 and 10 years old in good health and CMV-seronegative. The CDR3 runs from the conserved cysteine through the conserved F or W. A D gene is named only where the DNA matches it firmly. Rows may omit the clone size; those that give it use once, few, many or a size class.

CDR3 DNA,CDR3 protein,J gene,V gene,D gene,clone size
TGTGCCAGTAGTATTGGGACTTCTGGGGCCAACGTCCTGACTTTC,CASSIGTSGANVLTF,TRBJ2-6,TRBV19,.,.
TGTGCCAGCAGCGTTTCCCCCGGGACAGCTCCTAACTATGGCTACACCTTC,CASSVSPGTAPNYGYTF,TRBJ1-2,TRBV9,TRBD1,.
TGTGCCAGCTCATCGGACAGGGGGTCCTACGAGCAGTACTTC,CASSSDRGSYEQYF,TRBJ2-7,TRBV18,TRBD1,.
TGTGCCAGCAGTGGCGGGGGGCAGGGGCAGAGCAATCAGCCCCAGCATTTT,CASSGGGQGQSNQPQHF,TRBJ1-5,TRBV2,.,.
TGTGCCAGCAGCCTTGCTAGGACAGGGGTGAATGAGCAGTTCTTC,CASSLARTGVNEQFF,TRBJ2-1,TRBV28,TRBD1,.
TGTGCCAGCAGTCTGGTAAAGTACAGGGCTGGTGAAAAACTGTTTTTT,CASSLVKYRAGEKLFF,TRBJ1-4,TRBV28,.,.
TGCGCCAGCAGCTCGGGACAGGGGGACACTGAAGCTTTCTTT,CASSSGQGDTEAFF,TRBJ1-1,TRBV5-1,TRBD1,few
TGCGCCAGCAGTGAGACCGGGACACCTGAAGCTTTCTTT,CASSETGTPEAFF,TRBJ1-1,TRBV10-2,.,few
TGTGCCAGCGTTTTTCACCGGGACAGGGGAAATTACGAGCAGTACTTC,CASVFHRDRGNYEQYF,TRBJ2-7,TRBV27,TRBD1,.
TGCGCCAGCAGCCAAGGTCCTAGCGGAAGCACAGATACGCAGTATTTT,CASSQGPSGSTDTQYF,TRBJ2-3,TRBV4-1,TRBD2,once
TGTGCCAGTAGTCCGGACAGGGAGGAATGGAGTCAGCCCCAGCATTTT,CASSPDREEWSQPQHF,TRBJ1-5,TRBV19,TRBD1,.
TGTGCCAGCTCCCCGGGAGTCACAGATACGCAGTATTTT,CASSPGVTDTQYF,TRBJ2-3,TRBV18,.,.
TGTGCCAGCAGCTCCTCGACGGGAGGGCAGTACTTC,CASSSSTGGQYF,TRBJ2-7,TRBV7-9,TRBD2,once
TGTGCCAGCAGCTCTTCCCGGGACTCCCCCACGGATACGCAGTATTTT,CASSSSRDSPTDTQYF,TRBJ2-3,TRBV4-2,.,.
TGTGCCAGCAGCTTGTTGACTAGCGGGATTAGGAATGAGCAGTTCTTC,CASSLLTSGIRNEQFF,TRBJ2-1,TRBV5-6,TRBD2,.
TGTGCCAGCAGCGTAGGACAGGGGAGGAATGAGCAGTTCTTC,CASSVGQGRNEQFF,TRBJ2-1,TRBV9,TRBD1,.
TGCGCCAGCAGTCAGGGATACAAAGAGCCAAAACAGGGGGTTTACGGGGAGCTGTTTTTT,CASSQGYKEPKQGVYGELFF,TRBJ2-2,TRBV23-1,TRBD1,.
TGCAGCGTTGGGTTCACCCAGGGGTACACTGAAGCTTTCTTT,CSVGFTQGYTEAFF,TRBJ1-1,TRBV29-1,.,once